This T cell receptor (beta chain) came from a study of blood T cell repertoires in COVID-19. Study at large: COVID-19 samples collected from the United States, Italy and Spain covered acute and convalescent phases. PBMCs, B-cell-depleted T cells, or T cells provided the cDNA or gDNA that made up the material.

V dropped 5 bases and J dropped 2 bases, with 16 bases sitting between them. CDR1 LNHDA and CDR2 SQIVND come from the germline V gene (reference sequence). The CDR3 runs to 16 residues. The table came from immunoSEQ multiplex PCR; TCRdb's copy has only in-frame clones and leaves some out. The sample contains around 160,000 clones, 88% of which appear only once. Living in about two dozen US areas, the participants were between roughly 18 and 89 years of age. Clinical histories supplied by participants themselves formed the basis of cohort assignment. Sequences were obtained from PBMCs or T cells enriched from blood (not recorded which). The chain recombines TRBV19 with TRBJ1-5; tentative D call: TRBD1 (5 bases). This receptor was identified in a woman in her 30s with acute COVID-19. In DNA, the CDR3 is TGTGCCAGTAGTGGGGGGAGCAGGGCAGGCAATCAGCCCCAGCATTTT. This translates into CASSGGSRAGNQPQHF.